The 9 T cell receptor beta chains below all came from one sample that was sequenced in a study of post-analysis software for immune sequencing data. Findings of the study overall: With TRBV5-6, TRBV5-1 and TRBV20-1 included, roughly five TRBV segments were more frequent in patients than in controls.

Sequencing libraries made from TCR beta cDNA carried unique molecular identifiers. TCRdb called the PCR reads again in MiXCR, with one record for every CDR3 protein. The table lists 600,000 to 700,000 distinct CDR3 sequences, 55% to 70% of them singletons. No antigen has been identified for these receptors. Sequenced: blood. These receptors originate from a girl aged 2 to 10 with multiple sclerosis.

This chain joins TRBV12-3 or TRBV12-4 and TRBJ2-1; weak D call: TRBD1 (6 bases). CDR3 length: 14 residues. V gave up 7 bases and J gave up 9 bases, with 19 bases separating them. As DNA, the CDR3 is TGTGCCAGCATCCGGGGACAAAAAGAGGGTGAGCAGTTCTTC. Translation: CASIRGQKEGEQFF.

The V gene is TRBV20-1, the J gene TRBJ2-5; 8 bases are shared with TRBD2. The CDR3 sequence is 15 residues long. The germline V gene encodes CDR1 DFQATT and CDR2 SNEGSKA (reference sequence). The J segment lost 5 bases and the V segment lost 6 bases, leaving 14 bases of the junction unmatched. The CDR3 bases are TGCAGTGCACCTCTGGCGGGGGGACGGGGGGAGACCCAGTACTTC. It encodes CSAPLAGGRGETQYF.

The CDR3 nucleotides read TGCGCCAGCAGCTTGGCCGGGACAGGAGGGGCCAACGTCCTGACTTTC. It translates to CASSLAGTGGANVLTF. This chain connects TRBV5-1 to TRBJ2-6, with 8 bases aligning to TRBD1. Per the germline V gene, CDR1 is SGHRS and CDR2 is YFSETQ. J lost 4 bases, V lost 0 bases, and 3 bases had no gene match. CDR3 length: 16 amino acids. The full variable domain, rest sourced from reference TRBV5-1 and TRBJ2-6, is KAGVTQTPRYLIKTRGQQVTLSCSPISGHRSVSWYQQTPGQGLQFLFEYFSETQRNKGNFPGRFSGRQFSNSRSEMNVSTLELGDSALYLCASSLAGTGGANVLTFGAGSRLTVL.

The chain links TRBV5-1 to TRBJ2-5, with 12 bases aligning to TRBD2. Per germline, CDR1 SGHRS and CDR2 YFSETQ. V shed 2 bases, J shed 2 bases, and the junction held 10 bases outside the gene matches. The CDR3 loop spans 18 amino acids. The CDR3 DNA reads as TGCGCCAGCAGCTTTTCCACTAGCGGGGGGCCACAGCAAGAGACCCAGTACTTC. Residues: CASSFSTSGGPQQETQYF.

The chain couples TRBV5-4 to TRBJ2-3; 12 bases agree with TRBD2. V shed 0 bases and J 5 bases; nucleotides not matched to a gene: 7. Germline assignment: CDR1 SGHNT and CDR2 YYREEE (reference sequence). This CDR3 has 17 residues. The CDR3 reads CASSLVLAGGPGDTQYF. The CDR3 DNA sequence: TGTGCCAGCAGCTTGGTCCTAGCGGGAGGGCCCGGAGATACGCAGTATTTT.

This chain joins TRBV29-1 and TRBJ2-7; 10 bases fit TRBD1. This CDR3 has 15 amino acids. The J segment lost 7 bases and the V segment lost 1 base, leaving 10 bases of the junction unmatched. Germline-derived CDR1 and CDR2 are SQVTM and ANQGSEA. CDR3 region: CSVEGPRQGAGEQYF. DNA for the CDR3: TGCAGCGTTGAAGGGCCCCGACAGGGGGCGGGAGAGCAGTACTTC.

This chain joins TRBV6-5 and TRBJ1-2; 8 bases are a match to TRBD1. V trimming: 0 bases; J trimming: 7 bases; junction bases outside the gene matches: 4. The CDR3 has 14 amino acids. Germline assignment: CDR1 MNHEY and CDR2 SVGAGI. The CDR3 region is CASSYSTGVGGYTF. Here the CDR3 DNA reads TGTGCCAGCAGTTACTCGACAGGGGTCGGTGGCTACACCTTC.

This chain joins TRBV7-3 and TRBJ2-7, with a tentative D call TRBD2 (5 bases). Looked up from germline, CDR1 is SGHTA and CDR2 is FQGTGA. The CDR3 extends over 13 amino acids. V gave up 1 base and J gave up 7 bases, with 11 bases separating them. This chain's CDR3 is CASSLNPGREQYF. In DNA form, the CDR3 reads TGTGCCAGCAGCTTAAATCCGGGGAGAGAGCAGTACTTC.

The chain combines TRBV11-2 with TRBJ2-4; D unclear. In germline, CDR1 is SGHAT, CDR2 FQNNGV. With 5 bases removed from V and 0 bases from J, the gap between germline ends came to 11 bases. The CDR3 runs to 15 residues. CDR3 nucleotides: TGTGCCAGCAGCCTCGGACGGTTAGCCAAAAACATTCAGTACTTC. Its translation: CASSLGRLAKNIQYF.